The clone carrying this TCR beta chain appeared once. Authors' analysis steps: Reference gene primer amplification gave nucleated cell count estimates. The data were produced by immunoSEQ multiplex PCR, yet TCRdb's version contains in-frame clones alone and is incomplete. From that table come the V and J calls and clone size; the DNA was used to work out D and trimming. In the table there are 450,000 or so clones, roughly 89% of which are singletons. It was during active infection that Seattle patients were enrolled and then longitudinally followed. Germline-derived CDR1 and CDR2 are LNHDA and SQIVND (reference sequence). This CDR3 is built from 16 residues. The V gene lost 6 bases and the J gene lost 5 bases, with 20 bases spanning the gap. The data were obtained in a study of blood T cell repertoires in COVID-19. Turning to the study itself: The United States, Italy and Spain supplied acute and convalescent COVID-19 samples. Sources were T cells, B-cell-depleted T cells, or PBMCs; the material itself was cDNA or gDNA.

Sequenced material: peripheral blood. The sequence derives from a man in his late teens or twenties with COVID-19, enrolled during active disease. The chain recombines TRBV19 with TRBJ1-5, with a weak D call TRBD1 (6 bases). The CDR3 DNA follows: TGTGCCAGTAGCGCGAGTTATCTAGGGGGGGATCAGCCCCAGCATTTT. Its protein product is CASSASYLGGDQPQHF.